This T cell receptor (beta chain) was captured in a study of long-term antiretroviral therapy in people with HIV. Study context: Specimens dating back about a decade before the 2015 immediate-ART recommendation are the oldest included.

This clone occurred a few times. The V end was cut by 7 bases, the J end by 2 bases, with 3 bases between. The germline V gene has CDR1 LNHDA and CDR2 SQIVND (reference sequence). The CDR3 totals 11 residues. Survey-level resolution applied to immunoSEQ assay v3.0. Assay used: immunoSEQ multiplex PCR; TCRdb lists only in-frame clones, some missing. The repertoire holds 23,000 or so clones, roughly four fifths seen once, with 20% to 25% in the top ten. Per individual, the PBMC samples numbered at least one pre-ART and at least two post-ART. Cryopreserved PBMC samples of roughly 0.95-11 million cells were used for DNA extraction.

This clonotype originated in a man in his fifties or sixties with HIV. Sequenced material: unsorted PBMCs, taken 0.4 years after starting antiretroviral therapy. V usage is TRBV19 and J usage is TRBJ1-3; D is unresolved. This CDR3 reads CASKTGNTIYF. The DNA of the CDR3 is TGTGCCAGTAAAACTGGAAACACCATATATTTT.